Here is one T cell receptor beta chain with its context. The antigen is undetermined. The data originate from a study of cytomegalovirus exposure and HLA in healthy donors. Study outcomes and limitations: TCR sequences were mostly rare, though some public TCRs occurred in many donors. The listing of 160 or so TCR beta chains classed them as cytomegalovirus-associated.

The V gene end was trimmed by 5 bases and the J gene end by 2 bases; junction bases not matched to a gene: 3. The CDR3 sequence is 14 residues long. Per germline, CDR1 SGHTA and CDR2 FQGNSA. Donors consisted of healthy bone marrow donors. Whereas donors were nominally healthy upon sampling, unrecorded immune exposures were probable. The PCR was carried out with 60 Vbeta primers and 13 Jbeta primers. Profiled with immunoSEQ multiplex PCR; TCRdb holds only in-frame clones, not every one. The sample carries around 150,000 clones, approximately 80% recorded once. The source of this sequence is a woman aged 40-49 years in good health and CMV-seropositive. Sequencing was performed on PBMCs. The J gene is TRBJ2-5, the V gene TRBV7-2, with 9 nucleotides matching TRBD1. The CDR3 sequence is CASSPGQGQETQYF. The DNA for the CDR3 is TGTGCCAGCAGCCCGGGACAGGGTCAAGAGACCCAGTACTTC.